The clone carrying this T cell receptor (beta chain) was detected many times. What it recognizes is unknown. Treatment given: PENTA 11 planned treatment interruption arm or continuous ART arm. The TCR library was built from RNA with a 3' RACE protocol and unique molecular identifiers. Each CDR3 protein gets one entry after TCRdb re-called the 3' RACE reads with MiXCR. This table has 70,000 to 90,000 distinct CDR3 sequences, 6.9% appearing once. This entry is derived from a study of HIV-infected children after antiretroviral therapy interruption. Study context: Four children interrupted treatment; four stayed on continuous treatment. Weeks 0, 12, interruption end (24 or 48), and about 3 years post-study gave interruption-arm samples. Samples from the continuous-treatment group were taken at weeks 0, 48 and 150. Study outcomes and limitations: The Gini coefficient of naive CD4+ repertoires rose, returning to baseline by 3 years.

The CDR3 totals 16 residues. V dropped 5 bases and J dropped 1; count of bases not matched to a gene: 5. This clonotype originated in a pool of human donors with HIV. This sample comprised CD45RA+ CD4+ T cells from PBMCs, pooled from several time points, obtained from a donor given antiretroviral therapy, either interrupted or continuous. Subset here: naive CD4+ CD45RA+ CD45RO- T cells. This chain connects TRBV12-3 or TRBV12-4 to TRBJ2-1; 10 positions match TRBD1. CDR3 region: CASSRDRGSSYNEQFF. The CDR3 DNA reads as TGTGCCAGCAGTCGGGACAGGGGAAGTTCCTACAATGAGCAGTTCTTC.